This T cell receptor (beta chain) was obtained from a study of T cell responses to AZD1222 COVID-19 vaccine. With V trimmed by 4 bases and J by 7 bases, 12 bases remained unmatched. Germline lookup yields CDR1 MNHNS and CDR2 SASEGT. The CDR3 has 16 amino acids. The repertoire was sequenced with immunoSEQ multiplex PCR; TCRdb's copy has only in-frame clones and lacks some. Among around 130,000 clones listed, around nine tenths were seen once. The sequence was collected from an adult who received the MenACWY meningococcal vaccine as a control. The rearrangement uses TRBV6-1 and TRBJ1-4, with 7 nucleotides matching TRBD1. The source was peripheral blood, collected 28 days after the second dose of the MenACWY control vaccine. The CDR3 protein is CASSASVQGKSEKLFF. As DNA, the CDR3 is TGTGCCAGCAGTGCGTCCGTACAGGGGAAGTCTGAAAAACTGTTTTTT.